The 27 T cell receptor beta chains below come from one sample, sequenced in a study of CXCR3-negative and CXCR3-positive naive CD8 T cells (dated by TCRdb to between 2017 and 2020). The investigation overall reported the following: Compared with CXCR3-negative naive cells, CXCR3-positive naive cells had TRB CDR3s with higher hydrophobicity (lower Kidera factor 4), lower energy, and higher strength and volume indices.

For these receptors, no antigen is known. For sequencing, a NextSeq 550 was employed. The Human TCR Profiling Kit (MiLaboratory) was used to prepare UMI-labeled 5' RACE TRB cDNA libraries. TCRdb reprocessed the reads, reporting each CDR3 protein sequence once and no DNA. The data table for this sample lists 50,000 to 70,000 distinct CDR3 sequences. The ten most abundant clones make up roughly 0.5% of the sample. Sequencing input: naive CXCR3+ CD8+ T cells from blood. The sample's cell subset or site label, decoded: CD45RO-CCR7+CD27+CD95- naive CD8+ T cells expressing CXCR3 (TNR3+). The receptor set was obtained from a human donor in good health. Some clones in this sample may be carry-over from other donors' samples.

This chain links TRBV12-3 or TRBV12-4 with TRBJ2-7. This CDR3 has 14 amino acids. CDR3 loop: CASRWIGGSYEQYF.

The chain recombines TRBV29-1 with TRBJ2-5; the D call of TRBD1 rests on TCRdb alone, since no DNA is present to check it. The germline V gene encodes CDR1 SQVTM and CDR2 ANQGSEA. This CDR3 has 18 residues. CDR3 region: CSVEGFPDLRTRGETQYF.

The chain joins TRBV27 to TRBJ1-2; with no DNA, the TCRdb D assignment of TRBD1 cannot be verified. The germline V gene encodes CDR1 MNHEY and CDR2 SMNVEV (reference sequence). There are 18 residues in the CDR3. Here the CDR3 reads CASSSPWTGGSLGYGYTF.

CDR3 sequence: CSVDRGGDEQFF. The chain carries TRBV29-1 and TRBJ2-1; there is no DNA to check the TCRdb D call of TRBD1. Germline V lookup: CDR1 SQVTM, CDR2 ANQGSEA. The CDR3 length is 12 residues.

The J gene is TRBJ2-5, the V gene TRBV20-1; TCRdb indicates TRBD1, and absent DNA this call remains unverified. The V gene's germline CDR1 is DFQATT and CDR2 SNEGSKA (reference sequence). The CDR3 length is 14 residues. CDR3: CSALYRDRSETQYF.

The chain carries TRBV29-1 and TRBJ2-3; TCRdb gives TRBD2 as the D gene, but with no DNA this cannot be confirmed. The V gene's germline CDR1 is SQVTM and CDR2 ANQGSEA. The CDR3 has 14 residues. The CDR3 sequence: CSVGGRVMTDTQYF.

J is TRBJ2-5 and V is TRBV27; the D call from TCRdb, TRBD2, cannot be confirmed without DNA. This CDR3 comprises 15 residues. Germline V lookup: CDR1 MNHEY, CDR2 SMNVEV (reference sequence). CDR3 loop: CASSSRTSLRETQYF.

This chain joins TRBV7-2 and TRBJ2-5; TCRdb gives TRBD1 as the D gene, but with no DNA this cannot be confirmed. Germline CDR1 reads SGHTA; CDR2 reads FQGNSA. This CDR3 has 16 residues. The CDR3 sequence: CASSQIRIGQRETQYF.

This chain links TRBV28 with TRBJ2-7; TCRdb's D call, TRBD1, is unchecked because there is no DNA. The germline V gene encodes CDR1 MDHEN and CDR2 SYDVKM. This CDR3 spans 20 amino acids. The CDR3 sequence: CASSGIWDRALAGEAYEQYF.

The chain couples TRBV27 to TRBJ2-5; with no DNA, the TCRdb D assignment of TRBD1 cannot be verified. Germline V gene data show CDR1 as MNHEY and CDR2 as SMNVEV (reference sequence). This CDR3 spans 15 amino acids. The CDR3: CASSLIREIQETQYF.

The chain combines TRBV3-1 with TRBJ2-1; TCRdb's D gene call, TRBD2, goes unchecked for lack of DNA. Per the germline V gene, CDR1 is LGHDT and CDR2 is YNNKEL (reference sequence). This CDR3 comprises 14 residues. CDR3: CASSHRLNHHEQFF.

The genes are TRBV14 and TRBJ1-1; TCRdb's D gene call, TRBD1, goes unchecked for lack of DNA. Germline V gives CDR1 SGHDN, CDR2 FVKESK. The CDR3 has 18 amino acids. The CDR3 spells CASSPIGTGGFGGTEAFF.

The CDR3 spells CASISQVTMNTEAFF. V usage is TRBV19 and J usage is TRBJ1-1. This CDR3 spans 15 amino acids. Per the germline V gene, CDR1 is LNHDA and CDR2 is SQIVND (reference sequence). Supplemented by reference TRBV19 and TRBJ1-1, the full variable domain reads DGGITQSPKYLFRKEGQNVTLSCEQNLNHDAMYWYRQDPGQGLRLIYYSQIVNDFQKGDIAEGYSVSREKKESFPLTVTSAQKNPTAFYLCASISQVTMNTEAFFGQGTRLTVV.

V is TRBV19 and J is TRBJ2-5. This CDR3 is built from 14 residues. Germline assignment: CDR1 LNHDA and CDR2 SQIVND (reference sequence). This chain's CDR3 is CASRSFYSQETQYF.

This rearrangement joins TRBV4-3 to TRBJ1-1; TCRdb names TRBD1, which stays unverified in the absence of DNA. This CDR3 contains 17 residues. Germline CDR1 LGHNA, CDR2 YSLEER. The CDR3 region is CASSQDPSTGWSTEAFF.

V and J are TRBV7-6 and TRBJ2-7. The length of the CDR3 is 13 residues. Germline CDR1 SGHVS, CDR2 FNYEAQ. This chain's CDR3 is CASSLVESYEQYF.

The V call is TRBV20-1, the J call TRBJ2-7; absent DNA, TCRdb's TRBD1 call cannot be checked. This CDR3 has 13 amino acids. The germline V gene encodes CDR1 DFQATT and CDR2 SNEGSKA (reference sequence). The CDR3 reads CSATRTETYEQYF.

V usage is TRBV29-1 and J usage is TRBJ2-2. The CDR3 runs 14 residues. Germline CDR1 is SQVTM and CDR2 is ANQGSEA. The CDR3 protein is CSVRIPGGTGELFF.

The genes are TRBV20-1 and TRBJ2-5; absent DNA, TCRdb's TRBD1 call cannot be checked. Germline V gives CDR1 DFQATT, CDR2 SNEGSKA (reference sequence). The CDR3 is 15 amino acids. The CDR3: CSARAAGAPQETQYF.

The chain carries TRBV12-3 or TRBV12-4 and TRBJ1-1; TCRdb calls TRBD1, which cannot be checked without DNA. The CDR3 is made up of 15 amino acids. The CDR3 protein is CASSFVGLGDTEAFF.

J is TRBJ1-1 and V is TRBV29-1. Germline CDR1 SQVTM, CDR2 ANQGSEA. The CDR3 covers 14 residues. The CDR3 spells CSVEPDKANTEAFF. Based on the CDR3 plus reference TRBV29-1 and TRBJ1-1, the full variable domain is SAVISQKPSRDICQRGTSLTIQCQVDSQVTMMFWYRQQPGQSLTLIATANQGSEATYESGFVIDKFPISRPNLTFSTLTVSNMSPEDSSIYLCSVEPDKANTEAFFGQGTRLTVV.

The rearrangement uses TRBV20-1 and TRBJ2-1; with no DNA, the TCRdb D assignment of TRBD2 cannot be verified. From germline, CDR1 is DFQATT and CDR2 SNEGSKA (reference sequence). The CDR3 sequence is 13 residues long. The CDR3: CSADRLAGYEQFF.

The chain's CDR3 is CASSQDGVEGNTEAFF. The V gene is TRBV4-3, the J gene TRBJ1-1. Germline CDR1 and CDR2: LGHNA and YSLEER. The CDR3 sequence is 16 residues long.

This chain links TRBV7-8 with TRBJ2-1. Germline CDR1 SGHVS, CDR2 FQNEAQ. This CDR3 region has 14 residues. The CDR3: CASSLKPGVDEQFF.

The chain uses TRBV6-1 and TRBJ2-1; TCRdb picks TRBD2, but there is no DNA to check that call. Per the germline V gene, CDR1 is MNHNS and CDR2 is SASEGT. The CDR3 length is 14 residues. CDR3: CASRREGAYNEQFF.

CDR3 sequence reads: CASSETNRVNNEQFF. This sequence joins TRBV10-1 and TRBJ2-1; TCRdb's D call, TRBD1, is unchecked because there is no DNA. Germline CDR1 and CDR2: WNHNN and SYGVQD (reference sequence). The CDR3 is made up of 15 amino acids.

This chain joins TRBV19 and TRBJ1-2; TCRdb outputs TRBD1, but without DNA this stays unchecked. CDR3 length: 14 residues. The germline CDR1 and CDR2 sequences are LNHDA and SQIVND (reference sequence). CDR3 protein: CASSTSEGAYGYTF.